This T cell receptor (beta chain) was identified during a study of shared clonotypes between healthy human individuals. Study results and limitations: Some naive CD4 clonotypes, 5% to 5.5%, turned up in common across four donors. All-four-donor shared clonotypes had higher generation probabilities than non-shared clonotypes did.

Concerning this clone: Its antigen remains unknown.

Researchers partitioned CD4+ cells into CD45RA+ naive and CD45RA-negative memory subsets. TCRdb's table, derived via immunoSEQ multiplex PCR, lists solely in-frame clones and lacks some. Of about 600,000 clones listed, roughly 97% were seen once; the top ten hold roughly 0.05%. The ends were cut back, 8 bases at V and 6 bases at J, with 22 bases in the middle. CDR3 size: 15 residues. The germline gives CDR1 MDHEN, CDR2 SYDVKM. Sequences were obtained from naive CD4+ T cells sorted from blood. The subset is: CD45RA+ positively selected. This TCR came from a woman younger than 45 in good health. The rearrangement joins TRBV28 to TRBJ1-1; D is perhaps TRBD1 (6 bases). CDR3 DNA: TGTGCCAGCTCCGGACAGTGGATGGGGGGTTCTGAAGCTTTCTTT. As protein: CASSGQWMGGSEAFF.